This T cell receptor (beta chain) was sequenced in a study of blood T cell repertoires in COVID-19. Deletions cut 2 bases from V and 6 bases from J, with 7 bases between. The CDR3 has 12 residues. CDR1 LGHDT and CDR2 YNNKEL come from the germline V gene (reference sequence). Repertoires were generated with immunoSEQ multiplex PCR, while TCRdb's copy carries only in-frame clones and drops some. The table records approximately 210,000 clones, roughly 80% of them present only once. The sequenced material came from peripheral blood. The chain links TRBV3-1 (or the pseudogene TRBV3-2) to TRBJ2-5; the D is unclear. This TCR was recovered from a woman of 80 years or more with COVID-19, enrolled during active disease. Here the CDR3 reads CASSQQEKTQYF. DNA of the CDR3: TGTGCCAGCAGCCAACAGGAAAAGACCCAGTACTTC.